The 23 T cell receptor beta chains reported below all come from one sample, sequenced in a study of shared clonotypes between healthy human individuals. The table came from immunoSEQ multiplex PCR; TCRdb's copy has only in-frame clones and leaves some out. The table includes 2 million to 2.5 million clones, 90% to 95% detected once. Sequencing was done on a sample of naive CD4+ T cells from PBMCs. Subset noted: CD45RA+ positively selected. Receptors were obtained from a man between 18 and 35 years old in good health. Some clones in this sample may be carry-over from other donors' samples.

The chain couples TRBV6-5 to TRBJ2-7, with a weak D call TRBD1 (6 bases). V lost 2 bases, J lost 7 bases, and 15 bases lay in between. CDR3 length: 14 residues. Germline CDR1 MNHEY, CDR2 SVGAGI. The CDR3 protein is CASSYNGRGGEQYF. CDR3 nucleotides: TGTGCCAGCAGTTACAATGGCAGGGGTGGAGAGCAGTACTTC.

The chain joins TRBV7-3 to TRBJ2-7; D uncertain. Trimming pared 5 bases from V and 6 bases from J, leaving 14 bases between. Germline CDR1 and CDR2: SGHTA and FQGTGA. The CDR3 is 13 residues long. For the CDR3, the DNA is TGTGCCAGCAGCCGAGATCCCGGTTTCGAGCAGTACTTC. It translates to CASSRDPGFEQYF.

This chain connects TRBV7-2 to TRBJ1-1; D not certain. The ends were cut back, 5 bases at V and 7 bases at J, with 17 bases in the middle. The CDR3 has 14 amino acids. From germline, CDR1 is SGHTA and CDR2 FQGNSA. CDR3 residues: CASSPRAPRNEAFF. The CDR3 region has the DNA TGTGCCAGCAGCCCCCGGGCCCCAAGGAATGAAGCTTTCTTT. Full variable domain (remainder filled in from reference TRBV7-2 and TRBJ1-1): GAGVSQSPSNKVTEKGKDVELRCDPISGHTALYWYRQSLGQGLEFLIYFQGNSAPDKSGLPSDRFSAERTGGSVSTLTIQRTQQEDSAVYLCASSPRAPRNEAFFGQGTRLTVV.

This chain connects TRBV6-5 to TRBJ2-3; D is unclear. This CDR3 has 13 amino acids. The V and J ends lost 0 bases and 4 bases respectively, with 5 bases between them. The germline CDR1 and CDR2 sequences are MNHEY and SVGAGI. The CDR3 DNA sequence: TGTGCCAGCAGTTACTCGAAGGCAGATACGCAGTATTTT. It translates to CASSYSKADTQYF.

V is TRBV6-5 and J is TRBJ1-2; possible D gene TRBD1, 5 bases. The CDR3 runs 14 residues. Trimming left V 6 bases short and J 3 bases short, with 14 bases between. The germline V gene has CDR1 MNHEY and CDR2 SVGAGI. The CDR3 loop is CASSSRRGYYGYTF. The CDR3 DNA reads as TGTGCCAGCAGCTCGAGGAGGGGCTACTATGGCTACACCTTC.

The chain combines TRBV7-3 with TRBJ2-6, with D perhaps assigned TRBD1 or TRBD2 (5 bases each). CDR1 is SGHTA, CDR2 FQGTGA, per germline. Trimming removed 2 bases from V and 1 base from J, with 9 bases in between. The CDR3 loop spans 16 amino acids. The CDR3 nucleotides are TGTGCCAGCAGCTTAGGGGGTATTTCTGGGGCCAACGTCCTGACTTTC. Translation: CASSLGGISGANVLTF. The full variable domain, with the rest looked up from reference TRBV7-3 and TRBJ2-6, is GAGVSQTPSNKVTEKGKYVELRCDPISGHTALYWYRQSLGQGPEFLIYFQGTGAADDSGLPNDRFFAVRPEGSVSTLKIQRTERGDSAVYLCASSLGGISGANVLTFGAGSRLTVL.

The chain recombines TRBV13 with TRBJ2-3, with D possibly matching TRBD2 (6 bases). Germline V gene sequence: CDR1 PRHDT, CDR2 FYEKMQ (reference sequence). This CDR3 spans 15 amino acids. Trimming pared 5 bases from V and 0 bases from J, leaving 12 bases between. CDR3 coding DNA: TGTGCCAGCAGCACCTGGCGGGGAAGCACAGATACGCAGTATTTT. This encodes CASSTWRGSTDTQYF.

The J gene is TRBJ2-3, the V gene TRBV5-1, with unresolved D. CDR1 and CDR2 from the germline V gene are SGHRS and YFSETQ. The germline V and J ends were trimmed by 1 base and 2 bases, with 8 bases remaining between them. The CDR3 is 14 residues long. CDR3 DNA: TGCGCCAGCAGCTTGAGGCAGCCCACAGATACGCAGTATTTT. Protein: CASSLRQPTDTQYF.

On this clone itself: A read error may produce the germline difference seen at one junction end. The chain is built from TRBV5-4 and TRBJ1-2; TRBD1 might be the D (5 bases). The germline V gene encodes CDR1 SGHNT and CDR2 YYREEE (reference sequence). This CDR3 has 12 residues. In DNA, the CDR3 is TGTGCCCGCAGGGAGAATAGCTATGGCTACACCTTC. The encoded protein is CARRENSYGYTF.

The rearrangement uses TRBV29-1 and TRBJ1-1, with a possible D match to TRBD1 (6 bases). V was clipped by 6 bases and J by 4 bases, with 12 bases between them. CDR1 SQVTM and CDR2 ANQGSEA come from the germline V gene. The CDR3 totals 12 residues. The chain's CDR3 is CSVAGASTEAFF. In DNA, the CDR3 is TGCAGCGTAGCAGGGGCGTCCACTGAAGCTTTCTTT.

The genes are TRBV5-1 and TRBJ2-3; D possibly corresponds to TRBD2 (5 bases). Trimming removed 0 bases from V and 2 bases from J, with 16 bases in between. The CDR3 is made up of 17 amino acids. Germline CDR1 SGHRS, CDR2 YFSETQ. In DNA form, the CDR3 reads TGCGCCAGCAGCTTGGGACCTGACGTGGGAGACACAGATACGCAGTATTTT. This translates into CASSLGPDVGDTDTQYF.

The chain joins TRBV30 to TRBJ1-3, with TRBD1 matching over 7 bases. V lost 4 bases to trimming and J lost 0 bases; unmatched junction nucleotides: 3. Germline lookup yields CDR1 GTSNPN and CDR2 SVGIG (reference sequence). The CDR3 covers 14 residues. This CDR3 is CAWTGGHSGNTIYF. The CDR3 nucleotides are TGTGCCTGGACAGGGGGACACTCTGGAAACACCATATATTTT. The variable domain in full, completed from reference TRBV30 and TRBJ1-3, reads SQTIHQWPATLVQPVGSPLSLECTVEGTSNPNLYWYRQAAGRGLQLLFYSVGIGQISSEVPQNLSASRPQDRQFILSSKKLLLSDSGFYLCAWTGGHSGNTIYFGEGSWLTVV.

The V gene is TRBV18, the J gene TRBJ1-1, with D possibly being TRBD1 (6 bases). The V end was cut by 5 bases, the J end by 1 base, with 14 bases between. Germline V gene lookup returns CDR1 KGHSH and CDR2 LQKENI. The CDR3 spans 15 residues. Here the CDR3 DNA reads TGTGCCAGCTCAGAAGGCGTGGGACAGAACACTGAAGCTTTCTTT. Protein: CASSEGVGQNTEAFF.

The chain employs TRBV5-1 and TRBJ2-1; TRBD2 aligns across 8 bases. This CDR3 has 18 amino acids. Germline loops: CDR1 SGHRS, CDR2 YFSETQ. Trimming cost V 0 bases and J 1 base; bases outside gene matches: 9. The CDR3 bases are TGCGCCAGCAGCTTGGCCAGTGCTAGCGGGTATTCCTACAATGAGCAGTTCTTC. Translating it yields CASSLASASGYSYNEQFF.

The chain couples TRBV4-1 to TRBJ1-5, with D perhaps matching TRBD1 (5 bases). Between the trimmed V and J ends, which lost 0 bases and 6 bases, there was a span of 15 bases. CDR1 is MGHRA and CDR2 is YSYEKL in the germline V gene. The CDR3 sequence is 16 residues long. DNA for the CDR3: TGCGCCAGCAGCCAAGAGGTACAGGTTGAGGCTCAGCCCCAGCATTTT. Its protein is CASSQEVQVEAQPQHF.

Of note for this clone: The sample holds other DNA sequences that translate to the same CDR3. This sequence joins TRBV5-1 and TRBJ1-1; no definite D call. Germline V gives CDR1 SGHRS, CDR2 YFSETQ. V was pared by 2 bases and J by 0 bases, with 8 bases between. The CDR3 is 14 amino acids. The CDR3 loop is CASSFTVLNTEAFF. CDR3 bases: TGCGCCAGCAGCTTTACGGTTCTGAACACTGAAGCTTTCTTT.

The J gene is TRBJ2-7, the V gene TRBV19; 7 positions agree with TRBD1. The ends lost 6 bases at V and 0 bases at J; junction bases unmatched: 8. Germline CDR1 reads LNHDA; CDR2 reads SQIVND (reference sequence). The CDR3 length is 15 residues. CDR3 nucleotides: TGTGCCAGTAGCGACATCACAGGGGTCTCCTACGAGCAGTACTTC. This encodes CASSDITGVSYEQYF.

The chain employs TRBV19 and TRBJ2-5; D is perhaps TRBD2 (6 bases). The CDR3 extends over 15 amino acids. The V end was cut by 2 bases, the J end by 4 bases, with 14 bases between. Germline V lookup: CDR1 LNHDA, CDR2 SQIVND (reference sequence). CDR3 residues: CASSISGRTIETQYF. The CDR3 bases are TGTGCCAGTAGTATATCTGGGAGGACGATAGAGACCCAGTACTTC.

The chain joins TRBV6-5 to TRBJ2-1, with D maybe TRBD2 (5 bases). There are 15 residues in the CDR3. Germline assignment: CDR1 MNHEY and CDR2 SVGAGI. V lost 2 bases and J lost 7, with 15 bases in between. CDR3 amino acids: CASSYKDSRVNEQFF. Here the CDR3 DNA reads TGTGCCAGCAGTTACAAGGACTCGCGGGTGAATGAGCAGTTCTTC.

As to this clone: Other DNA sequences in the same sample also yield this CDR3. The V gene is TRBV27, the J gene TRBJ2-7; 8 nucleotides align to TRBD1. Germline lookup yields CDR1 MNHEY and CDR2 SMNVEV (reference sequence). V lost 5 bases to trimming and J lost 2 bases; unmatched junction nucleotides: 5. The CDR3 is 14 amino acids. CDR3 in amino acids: CASSQRTGTYEQYF. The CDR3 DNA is TGTGCCAGCAGTCAGCGGACAGGGACCTACGAGCAGTACTTC.

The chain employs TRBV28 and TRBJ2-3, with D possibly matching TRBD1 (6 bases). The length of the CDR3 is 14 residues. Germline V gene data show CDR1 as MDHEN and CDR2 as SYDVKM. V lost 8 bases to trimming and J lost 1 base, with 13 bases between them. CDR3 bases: TGTGCCAGCGATACGGCAGGGGGCACAGATACGCAGTATTTT. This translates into CASDTAGGTDTQYF.

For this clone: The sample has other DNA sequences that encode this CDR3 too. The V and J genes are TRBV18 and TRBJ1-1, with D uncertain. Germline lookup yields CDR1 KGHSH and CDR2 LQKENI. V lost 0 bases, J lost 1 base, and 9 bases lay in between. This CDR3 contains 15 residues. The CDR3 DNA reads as TGTGCCAGCTCACCACCCGGGCGGGGGAACACTGAAGCTTTCTTT. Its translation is CASSPPGRGNTEAFF.

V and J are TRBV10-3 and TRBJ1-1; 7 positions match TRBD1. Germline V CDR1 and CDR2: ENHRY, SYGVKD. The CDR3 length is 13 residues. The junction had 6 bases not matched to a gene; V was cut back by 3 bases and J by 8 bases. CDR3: CAISERQGWEAFF. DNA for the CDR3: TGTGCCATCAGTGAACGACAGGGCTGGGAAGCTTTCTTT.